This TCR beta chain stems from a study of blood T cell repertoires in COVID-19. Study summary: The samples span acute and convalescent COVID-19 from the United States, Italy and Spain. Sources were T cells, B-cell-depleted T cells, or PBMCs; the material itself was cDNA or gDNA.

In the original processing: Amplifying reference gene primers gave estimates of nucleated cell counts. The assay was immunoSEQ multiplex PCR, and TCRdb's table has in-frame clones only and misses some. The V and J calls and clone size come from that table; D and trimming were worked out from the DNA. The sample holds about 65,000 clones, 75% to 85% seen once. V was cut by 0 bases and J by 0 bases, with 12 bases left in between. The CDR3 is made up of 17 amino acids. CDR1 and CDR2 (germline): SGHDN, FVKESK. What was sequenced was peripheral blood. The chain joins TRBV14 to TRBJ2-1; D possibly corresponds to TRBD2 (5 bases). The source is a man at least 80 years old with acute or convalescent COVID-19. CDR3 nucleotide sequence: TGTGCCAGCAGCCAAGATCGTGGGGAGAGCTCCTACAATGAGCAGTTCTTC. Its translation is CASSQDRGESSYNEQFF.